This TCR beta chain was documented in a study of a mutant IDH1 vaccine in newly diagnosed glioma. Study details: Patients got radiotherapy, temozolomide, or both beforehand, and most got both. Regarding the study as a whole: In 80% to 95% of patients, immune responses induced by the vaccine occurred.

V was pared by 6 bases and J by 10 bases, with 12 bases between. The CDR3 is made up of 12 amino acids. CDR1 is MNHNY and CDR2 is SVGAGI in the germline V gene (reference sequence). Profiled with immunoSEQ multiplex PCR; TCRdb holds only in-frame clones, not every one. In the table there are tens of thousands of clones, 93% of which are singletons. Concerning this clone itself: Antigen specificity is unknown.

Time point: baseline, week 1 (first vaccination visit). Indicated treatment: pre-vaccination baseline after standard-of-care therapy. The donors' diagnosis was new WHO grade 3 or 4 astrocytoma that was IDH1-mutant and ATRX-lost. This TCR was sampled from a man in his forties or fifties with glioma. The source material was PBMCs, sampled from a glioma patient treated with radiotherapy, temozolomide or both. The chain carries TRBV6-6 and TRBJ1-4; TRBD1 might be the D (5 bases). The CDR3 bases are TGTGCCAGCAGCGAGGTCGGGGGAAAACTGTTTTTT. Translating gives CASSEVGGKLFF.